This TCR beta chain is drawn from a study of preoperative IRX-2 immunotherapy in early breast cancer. The CDR3 spans 17 residues. The germline V gene encodes CDR1 SGHRS and CDR2 YFSETQ. The ends were cut back, 3 bases at V and 2 bases at J, with 15 bases in the middle. This table comes from immunoSEQ multiplex PCR, and its TCRdb copy is limited to in-frame clones, with some not included. The sample has under 30,000 clones; over 85% are singletons. As for treatment: preoperative locoregional IRX-2 cytokine immunotherapy. This phase Ib study tested locoregional IRX-2 cytokine immunotherapy given before surgery.

The sequence was collected from a human donor with breast cancer. Specimen: tumor tissue, collected after IRX-2 immunotherapy. V is TRBV5-1 and J is TRBJ2-6, with D possibly being TRBD1 (5 bases). The CDR3, as DNA: TGCGCCAGCAGCTCCCGGCAGGGTCAAGCTGGGGCCAACGTCCTGACTTTC. Translation: CASSSRQGQAGANVLTF.